This T cell receptor (beta chain) was observed in a study of low-dose radiotherapy and immunotherapy resistance in tumors. Time point denoted: before trial treatment. Both TCRalpha and TCRbeta chains were reverse transcribed with V-gene-specific primers. For amplifying TCRs, the PCR ran for about 20 cycles with Phusion, which was used together with a constant-region primer and the adapter on the V primers. A single record per CDR3 protein comes from TCRdb applying MiXCR to the reads. The table shows 85,000 to 95,000 distinct CDR3 sequences, with more than 8% occurring only once. From germline, CDR1 is MDHEN and CDR2 SYDVKM. Trimming removed 3 bases from V and 9 bases from J, with 21 bases in between. The length of the CDR3 is 15 residues. To note about this clonotype: A far larger clone is only one base removed, so a read error is likely.

This specimen consisted of PBMCs, obtained before treatment. The chain carries TRBV28 and TRBJ2-7, with a weak D call TRBD1 (6 bases). The receptor's source is a male donor with prostate cancer. DNA of the CDR3: TGTGCCAGCAGTTTTAGGGGGAGAGGGGGTGGAGGGCAGTACTTC. Translating gives CASSFRGRGGGGQYF.